The sequence of this TCR beta chain was determined in a study of OX40 agonist ivuxolimab in advanced cancers. A note on the overall study: Ivuxolimab was an agonistic, fully human IgG2 monoclonal antibody directed against OX40 (CD134), a costimulatory receptor. Intravenous ivuxolimab was administered to patients every 2 weeks at six dose levels: 0.01, 0.1, 0.3, 1.5, 3 and 10 mg/kg. Among the roughly 52 dose-escalation patients, approximately 20 had hepatocellular carcinoma, some 15 melanoma, 9 renal cell carcinoma and 9 head and neck cancer. A male proportion of 75% to 85% and a mean age of around 60 years, ranging from about 23 to 90, were recorded for the dose-escalation cohort. Prior anti-PD-1, anti-PD-L1 or anti-CTLA-4 therapy was permitted, and checkpoint inhibitors had been received by roughly two fifths of dose-escalation patients. Partial responses occurred in three dose-escalation patients, of whom one had hepatocellular carcinoma and two had cutaneous melanoma. The point of sequencing TCRbeta in the periphery was to test whether ivuxolimab changed TCR sequence diversity and drove clonal T-cell expansion. The paper covers the monotherapy dose-escalation part of the phase I ivuxolimab trial, which included N of about 50 patients. Study-wide conclusions, independent of this receptor: In the 0.1-3.0 mg/kg groups, partial responders were among the patients with the lowest normalized peripheral clonal expansion, particularly in CD8+ T cells. After ivuxolimab, CD8+ T cells had more expanded clones than CD4+ T cells on average. Low levels of normalized T-cell clonal expansion were also seen in some patients who did not respond. At doses from 0.1 to 3.0 mg/kg, clonal expansion was seen in both CD4+ and CD8+ blood T cells between baseline and week 6. The antigen specificity of the peripheral T cells that underwent clonal expansion was not determined.

As to this clone: Its antigen specificity is not known. No much larger clonotype is one base removed from it; base qualities were not supplied.

Genomic DNA was isolated from the sorted cells so that the TCRbeta CDR3 region could be sequenced. The immunoSEQ Assay was used for sequencing of TCRbeta CDR3 regions. TCRdb took over this immuneACCESS table, retaining in-frame rearrangements with V and J assigned. Such tables are incomplete; in checked studies, under half of the missing clones stem from an unresolved V gene, and the remainder is unexplained. Within this sample are tens of thousands of clones, with roughly 82% of them counted one time only. The ten largest clones add up to roughly 25% of the sample. The CDR3 sequence holds 17 residues, the cysteine and phenylalanine included. CDR3 DNA only is kept here, 51 bases in frame from base 1. V is clipped by 3 bases and J by 4 bases, and the sequence between their germline boundaries is 22 bases long. Via the germline V gene, CDR1 is SGHRS and CDR2 YFSETQ. The trial excluded patients who had a history of autoimmune disease or were on systemic immunosuppression. In every dose cohort, peripheral blood was drawn for TCR sequencing at baseline, cycle 4 day 1, and cycle 7 day 1. The samples were taken from a phase I, first-in-human, multicenter, open-label dose-escalation trial of ivuxolimab. Adults with locally advanced or metastatic melanoma, renal cell carcinoma, hepatocellular carcinoma or head and neck squamous cell carcinoma were enrolled in the trial. Before TCR sequencing, CD4+ T cells and CD8+ T cells were sorted from peripheral blood as separate populations.

The origin of this receptor is an adult with an advanced solid tumor such as melanoma, head and neck, liver or kidney cancer. The sequenced sample was CD4+ or CD8+ T cells sorted from blood, obtained in a trial of the OX40 agonist ivuxolimab. Recombination joined TRBV5-1 with TRBJ2-5; the D region possibly corresponds to TRBD2 (6 bases align). The CDR3 is CASSWGIHTGARETQYF. The DNA sequence is TGCGCCAGCAGCTGGGGGATCCATACGGGAGCCCGAGAGACCCAGTACTTC.